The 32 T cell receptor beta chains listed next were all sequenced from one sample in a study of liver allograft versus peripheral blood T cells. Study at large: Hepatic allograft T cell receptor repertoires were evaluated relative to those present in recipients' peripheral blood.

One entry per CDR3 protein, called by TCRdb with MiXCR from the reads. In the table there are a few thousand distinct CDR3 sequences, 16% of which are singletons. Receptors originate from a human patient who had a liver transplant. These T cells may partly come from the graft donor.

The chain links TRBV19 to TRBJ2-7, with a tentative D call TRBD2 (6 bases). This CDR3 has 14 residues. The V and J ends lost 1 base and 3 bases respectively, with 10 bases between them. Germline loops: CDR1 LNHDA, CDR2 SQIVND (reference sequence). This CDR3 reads CASSIAGAHYEQYF. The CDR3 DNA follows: TGTGCCAGTAGTATAGCGGGAGCTCACTACGAGCAGTACTTC.

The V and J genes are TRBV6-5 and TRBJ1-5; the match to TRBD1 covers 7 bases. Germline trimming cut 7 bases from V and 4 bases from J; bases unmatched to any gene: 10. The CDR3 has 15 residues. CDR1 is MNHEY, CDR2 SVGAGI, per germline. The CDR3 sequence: CASNIARGSNQPQHF. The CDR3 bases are TGTGCCAGCAACATCGCCAGGGGGTCGAATCAGCCCCAGCATTTT.

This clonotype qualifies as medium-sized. The CDR3 DNA follows: TGTGCCAGCAGCTCGGGACCGGTTAATGAAAAACTGTTTTTT. As protein: CASSSGPVNEKLFF. The chain recombines TRBV9 with TRBJ1-4; weak D call: TRBD1 (5 bases). There are 14 residues in the CDR3. V dropped 4 bases and J dropped 4 bases, with 11 bases sitting between them. Per the germline V gene, CDR1 is SGDLS and CDR2 is YYNGEE.

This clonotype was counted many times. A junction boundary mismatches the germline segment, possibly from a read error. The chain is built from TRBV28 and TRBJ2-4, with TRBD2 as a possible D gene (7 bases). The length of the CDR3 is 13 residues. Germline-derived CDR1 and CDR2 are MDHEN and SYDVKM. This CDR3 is CASSLGGGALANF. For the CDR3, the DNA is TGTGCCAGCAGTTTAGGGGGGGGGGCCCTAGCGAACTTC. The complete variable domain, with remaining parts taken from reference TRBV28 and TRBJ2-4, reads DVKVTQSSRYLVKRTGEKVFLECVQDMDHENMFWYRQDPGLGLRLIYFSYDVKMKEKGDIPEGYSVSREKKERFSLILESASTNQTSMYLCASSLGGGALANFGAGTRLSVL.

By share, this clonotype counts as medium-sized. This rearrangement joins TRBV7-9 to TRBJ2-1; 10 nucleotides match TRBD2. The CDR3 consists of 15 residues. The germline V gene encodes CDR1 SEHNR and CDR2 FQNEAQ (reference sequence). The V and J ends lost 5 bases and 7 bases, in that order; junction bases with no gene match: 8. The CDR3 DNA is TGTGCCAGCAGCGGGCTAGCGGGAGAAGGGAATGAGCAGTTCTTC. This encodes CASSGLAGEGNEQFF.

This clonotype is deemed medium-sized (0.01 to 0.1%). Written as DNA, the CDR3 is TGTGCCAGCGGAGCAATCCAAGAGACCCAGTACTTC. Amino acids: CASGAIQETQYF. The rearrangement uses TRBV28 and TRBJ2-5; D gene unclear. Between the trimmed V and J ends, which lost 8 bases and 1 base, there was a span of 8 bases. The CDR3 has 12 residues. The germline V gene has CDR1 MDHEN and CDR2 SYDVKM. The variable domain in full, completed from reference TRBV28 and TRBJ2-5, reads DVKVTQSSRYLVKRTGEKVFLECVQDMDHENMFWYRQDPGLGLRLIYFSYDVKMKEKGDIPEGYSVSREKKERFSLILESASTNQTSMYLCASGAIQETQYFGPGTRLLVL.

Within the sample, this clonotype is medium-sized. In DNA form, the CDR3 reads TGTGCCAGCAGCTTAGAGACTAGATCAGATACGCAGTATTTT. It translates to CASSLETRSDTQYF. The V and J genes are TRBV7-9 and TRBJ2-3; D may be TRBD2 (6 bases). Germline lookup yields CDR1 SEHNR and CDR2 FQNEAQ (reference sequence). The CDR3 contains 14 residues. Trimming pared 1 base from V and 4 bases from J, leaving 9 bases between.

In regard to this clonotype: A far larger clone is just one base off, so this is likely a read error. CDR3 loop: CATSARGGTNNEQFF. Here the CDR3 DNA reads TGTGCCACCAGCGCGCGGGGGGGCACAAACAATGAGCAGTTCTTC. This chain links TRBV15 with TRBJ1-2; 9 bases align to TRBD2. TRBJ2-1 explains the end of the DNA better; the J call may be wrong. CDR1 LNHNV and CDR2 YYDKDF come from the germline V gene (reference sequence). CDR3 size: 15 residues.

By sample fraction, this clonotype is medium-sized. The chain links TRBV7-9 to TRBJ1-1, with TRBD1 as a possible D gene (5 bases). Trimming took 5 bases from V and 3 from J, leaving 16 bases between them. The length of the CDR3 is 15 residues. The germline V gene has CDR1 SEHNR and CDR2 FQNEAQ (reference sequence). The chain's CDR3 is CASSPETDAYTEAFF. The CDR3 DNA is TGTGCCAGCAGCCCTGAGACAGACGCTTACACTGAAGCTTTCTTT.

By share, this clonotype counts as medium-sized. The CDR3: CASSEAAPQPRDTIYF. CDR3 coding DNA: TGTGCCAGCAGTGAAGCGGCCCCACAGCCGAGGGACACCATATATTTT. The chain combines TRBV6-1 with TRBJ1-3; D is undetermined. Trimming removed 0 bases from V and 8 bases from J, with 17 bases in between. CDR1 and CDR2 (germline): MNHNS, SASEGT. The length of the CDR3 is 16 residues.

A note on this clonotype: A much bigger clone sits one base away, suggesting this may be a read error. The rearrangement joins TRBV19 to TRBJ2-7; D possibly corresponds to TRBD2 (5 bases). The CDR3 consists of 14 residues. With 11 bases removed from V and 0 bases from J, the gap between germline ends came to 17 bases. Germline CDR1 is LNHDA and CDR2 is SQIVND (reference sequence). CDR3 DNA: TGTGCCGCCGCCCCACTTGGGAGCTCCTACGAGCAGTACTTC. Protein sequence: CAAAPLGSSYEQYF. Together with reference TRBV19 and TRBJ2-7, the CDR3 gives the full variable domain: DGGITQSPKYLFRKEGQNVTLSCEQNLNHDAMYWYRQDPGQGLRLIYYSQIVNDFQKGDIAEGYSVSREKKESFPLTVTSAQKNPTAFYLCAAAPLGSSYEQYFGPGTRLTVT.

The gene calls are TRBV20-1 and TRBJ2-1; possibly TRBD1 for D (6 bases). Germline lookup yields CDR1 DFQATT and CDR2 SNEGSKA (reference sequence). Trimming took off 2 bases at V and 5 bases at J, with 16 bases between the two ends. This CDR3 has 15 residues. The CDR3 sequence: CSARPPIYRDNEQFF. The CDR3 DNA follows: TGCAGTGCTAGACCACCAATATACAGGGACAATGAGCAGTTCTTC.

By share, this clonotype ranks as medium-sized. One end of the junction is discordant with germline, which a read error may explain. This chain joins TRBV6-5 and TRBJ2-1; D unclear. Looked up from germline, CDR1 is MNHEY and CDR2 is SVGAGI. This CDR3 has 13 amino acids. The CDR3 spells CASSYSMATAALF. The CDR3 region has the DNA TGTGCCAGCAGTTACTCGATGGCAACGGCCGCACTCTTC.

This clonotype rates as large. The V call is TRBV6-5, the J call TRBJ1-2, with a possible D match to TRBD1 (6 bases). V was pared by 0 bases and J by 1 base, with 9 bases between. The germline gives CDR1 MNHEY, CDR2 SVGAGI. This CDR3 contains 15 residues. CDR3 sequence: CASSYSRTDNYGYTF. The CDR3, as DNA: TGTGCCAGCAGTTACTCCCGGACAGATAACTATGGCTACACCTTC.

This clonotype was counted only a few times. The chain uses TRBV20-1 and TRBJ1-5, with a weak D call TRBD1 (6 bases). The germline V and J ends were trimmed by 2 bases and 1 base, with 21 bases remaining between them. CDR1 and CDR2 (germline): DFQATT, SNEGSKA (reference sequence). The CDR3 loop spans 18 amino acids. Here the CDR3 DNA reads TGCAGTGCTAGAAGGGGGATAGGGGCCTTACGCAGCAATCAGCCCCAGCATTTT. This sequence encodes CSARRGIGALRSNQPQHF.

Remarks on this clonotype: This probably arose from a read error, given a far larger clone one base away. The CDR3 spells CASSISRTGDPYEQYF. CDR3 in DNA: TGTGCCAGTAGTATATCAAGGACAGGGGATCCCTATGAGCAGTACTTC. The V gene is TRBV19, the J gene TRBJ2-7; 9 bases fit TRBD1. The CDR3 extends over 16 amino acids. CDR1 and CDR2 from the germline V gene are LNHDA and SQIVND (reference sequence).

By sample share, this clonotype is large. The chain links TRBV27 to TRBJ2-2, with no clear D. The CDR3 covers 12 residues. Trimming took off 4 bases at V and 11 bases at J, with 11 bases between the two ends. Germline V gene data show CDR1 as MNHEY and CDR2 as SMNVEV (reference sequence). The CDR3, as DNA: TGTGCCAGCAGTTCGTTGGGCGGCGAGCTGTTTTTT. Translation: CASSSLGGELFF.

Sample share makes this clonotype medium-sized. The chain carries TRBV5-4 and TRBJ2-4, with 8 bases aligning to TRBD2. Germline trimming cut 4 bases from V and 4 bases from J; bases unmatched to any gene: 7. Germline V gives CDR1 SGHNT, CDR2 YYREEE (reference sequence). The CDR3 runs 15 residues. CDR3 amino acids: CASSHKRETKNIQYF. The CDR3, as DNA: TGTGCCAGCAGCCACAAGCGGGAGACAAAAAACATTCAGTACTTC.

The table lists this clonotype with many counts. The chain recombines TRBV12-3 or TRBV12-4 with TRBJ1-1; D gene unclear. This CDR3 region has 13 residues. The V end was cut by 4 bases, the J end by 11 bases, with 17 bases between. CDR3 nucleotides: TGTGCCAGCAGTTCAGGACCAAGTAGCTCGGCTTTCTTT. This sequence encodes CASSSGPSSSAFF.

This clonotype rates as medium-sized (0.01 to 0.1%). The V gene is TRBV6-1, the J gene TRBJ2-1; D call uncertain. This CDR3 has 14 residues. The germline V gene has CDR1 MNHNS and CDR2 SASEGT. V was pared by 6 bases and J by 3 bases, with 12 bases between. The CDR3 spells CASSPGPNYNEQFF. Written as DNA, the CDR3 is TGTGCCAGCAGCCCCGGACCCAACTACAATGAGCAGTTCTTC.

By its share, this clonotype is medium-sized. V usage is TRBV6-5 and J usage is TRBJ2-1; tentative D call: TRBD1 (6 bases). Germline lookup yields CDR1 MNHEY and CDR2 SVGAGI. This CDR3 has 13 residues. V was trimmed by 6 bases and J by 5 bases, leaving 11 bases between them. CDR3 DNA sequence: TGTGCCAGCAGCATTCCAGGGGACAATGAGCAGTTCTTC. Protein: CASSIPGDNEQFF.

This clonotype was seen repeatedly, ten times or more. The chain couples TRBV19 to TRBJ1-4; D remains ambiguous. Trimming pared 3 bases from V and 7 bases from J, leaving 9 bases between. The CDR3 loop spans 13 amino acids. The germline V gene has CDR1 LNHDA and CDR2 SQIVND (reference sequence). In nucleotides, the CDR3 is TGTGCCAGTAGTATCCTGGGTGGTGAAAAACTGTTTTTT. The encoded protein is CASSILGGEKLFF.

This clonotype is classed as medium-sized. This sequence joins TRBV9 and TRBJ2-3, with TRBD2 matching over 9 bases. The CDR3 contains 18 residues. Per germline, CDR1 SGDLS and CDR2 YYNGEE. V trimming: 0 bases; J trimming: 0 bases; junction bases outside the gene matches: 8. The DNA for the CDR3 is TGTGCCAGCAGCGTAGCGAGCGGGGGGCTACCTAGCACAGATACGCAGTATTTT. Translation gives CASSVASGGLPSTDTQYF.

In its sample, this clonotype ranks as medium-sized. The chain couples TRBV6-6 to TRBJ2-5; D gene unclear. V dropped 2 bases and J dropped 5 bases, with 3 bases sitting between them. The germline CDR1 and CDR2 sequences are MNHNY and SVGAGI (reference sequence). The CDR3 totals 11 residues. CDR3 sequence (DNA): TGTGCCAGCAGTTACCGGGAGACCCAGTACTTC. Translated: CASSYRETQYF.

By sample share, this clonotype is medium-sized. The CDR3 coding sequence is TGTGCCAGCAGTTCCCTAGGACAGGGCACAGATACGCAGTATTTT. This codes for CASSSLGQGTDTQYF. The chain employs TRBV27 and TRBJ2-3; TRBD1 matches 7 bases. This CDR3 contains 15 residues. Per germline, CDR1 MNHEY and CDR2 SMNVEV (reference sequence). Unmatched junction bases numbered 5, after V lost 4 bases and J lost 1 base.

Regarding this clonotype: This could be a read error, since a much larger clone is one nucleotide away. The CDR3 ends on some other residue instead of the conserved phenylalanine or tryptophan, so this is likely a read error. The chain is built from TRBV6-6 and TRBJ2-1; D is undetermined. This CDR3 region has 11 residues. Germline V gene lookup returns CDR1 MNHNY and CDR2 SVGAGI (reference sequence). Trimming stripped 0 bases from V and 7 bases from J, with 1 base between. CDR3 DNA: TGTGCCAGCAGTTACTCAAATGAGCAGTTCTAC. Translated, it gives CASSYSNEQFY.

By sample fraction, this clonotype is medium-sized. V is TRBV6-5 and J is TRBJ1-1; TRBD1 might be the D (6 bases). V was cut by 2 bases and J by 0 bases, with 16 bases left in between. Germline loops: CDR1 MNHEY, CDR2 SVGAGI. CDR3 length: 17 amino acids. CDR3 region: CASSYGQGNFVNTEAFF. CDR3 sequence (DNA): TGTGCCAGCAGTTACGGGCAGGGGAATTTTGTGAACACTGAAGCTTTCTTT.

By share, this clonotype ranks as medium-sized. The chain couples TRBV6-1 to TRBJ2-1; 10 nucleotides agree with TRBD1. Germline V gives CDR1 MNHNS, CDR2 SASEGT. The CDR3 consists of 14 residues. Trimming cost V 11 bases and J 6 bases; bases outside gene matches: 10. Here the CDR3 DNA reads TGTGCCGGCCAACCGGGACAGGGGCCCAATGAGCAGTTCTTC. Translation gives CAGQPGQGPNEQFF.

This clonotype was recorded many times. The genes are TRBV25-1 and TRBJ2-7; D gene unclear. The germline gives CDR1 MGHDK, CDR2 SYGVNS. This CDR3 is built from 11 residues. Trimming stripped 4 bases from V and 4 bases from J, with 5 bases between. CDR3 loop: CASSGGYEQYF. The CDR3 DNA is TGTGCCAGCAGTGGTGGATACGAGCAGTACTTC.

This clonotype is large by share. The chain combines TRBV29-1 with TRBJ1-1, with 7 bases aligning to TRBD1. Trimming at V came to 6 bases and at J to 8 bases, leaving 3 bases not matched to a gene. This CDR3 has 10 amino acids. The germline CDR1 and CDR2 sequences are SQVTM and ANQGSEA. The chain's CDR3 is CSVGDSEAFF. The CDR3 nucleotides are TGCAGCGTCGGGGACAGCGAAGCTTTCTTT.

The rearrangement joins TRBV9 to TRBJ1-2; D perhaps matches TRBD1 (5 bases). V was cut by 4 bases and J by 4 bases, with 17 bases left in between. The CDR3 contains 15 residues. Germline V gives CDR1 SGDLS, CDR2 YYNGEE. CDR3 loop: CASSMGGGVGYGYTF. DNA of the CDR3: TGTGCCAGCAGCATGGGGGGTGGGGTGGGCTATGGCTACACCTTC.

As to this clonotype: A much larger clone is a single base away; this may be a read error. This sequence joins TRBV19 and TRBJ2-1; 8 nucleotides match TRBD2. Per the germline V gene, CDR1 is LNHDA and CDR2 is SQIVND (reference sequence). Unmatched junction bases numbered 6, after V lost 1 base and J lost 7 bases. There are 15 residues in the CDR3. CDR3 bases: TGTGCCAGTAGTATAGGGACTAGCAGGATGAATGAGCAGTTCTTC. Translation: CASSIGTSRMNEQFF.